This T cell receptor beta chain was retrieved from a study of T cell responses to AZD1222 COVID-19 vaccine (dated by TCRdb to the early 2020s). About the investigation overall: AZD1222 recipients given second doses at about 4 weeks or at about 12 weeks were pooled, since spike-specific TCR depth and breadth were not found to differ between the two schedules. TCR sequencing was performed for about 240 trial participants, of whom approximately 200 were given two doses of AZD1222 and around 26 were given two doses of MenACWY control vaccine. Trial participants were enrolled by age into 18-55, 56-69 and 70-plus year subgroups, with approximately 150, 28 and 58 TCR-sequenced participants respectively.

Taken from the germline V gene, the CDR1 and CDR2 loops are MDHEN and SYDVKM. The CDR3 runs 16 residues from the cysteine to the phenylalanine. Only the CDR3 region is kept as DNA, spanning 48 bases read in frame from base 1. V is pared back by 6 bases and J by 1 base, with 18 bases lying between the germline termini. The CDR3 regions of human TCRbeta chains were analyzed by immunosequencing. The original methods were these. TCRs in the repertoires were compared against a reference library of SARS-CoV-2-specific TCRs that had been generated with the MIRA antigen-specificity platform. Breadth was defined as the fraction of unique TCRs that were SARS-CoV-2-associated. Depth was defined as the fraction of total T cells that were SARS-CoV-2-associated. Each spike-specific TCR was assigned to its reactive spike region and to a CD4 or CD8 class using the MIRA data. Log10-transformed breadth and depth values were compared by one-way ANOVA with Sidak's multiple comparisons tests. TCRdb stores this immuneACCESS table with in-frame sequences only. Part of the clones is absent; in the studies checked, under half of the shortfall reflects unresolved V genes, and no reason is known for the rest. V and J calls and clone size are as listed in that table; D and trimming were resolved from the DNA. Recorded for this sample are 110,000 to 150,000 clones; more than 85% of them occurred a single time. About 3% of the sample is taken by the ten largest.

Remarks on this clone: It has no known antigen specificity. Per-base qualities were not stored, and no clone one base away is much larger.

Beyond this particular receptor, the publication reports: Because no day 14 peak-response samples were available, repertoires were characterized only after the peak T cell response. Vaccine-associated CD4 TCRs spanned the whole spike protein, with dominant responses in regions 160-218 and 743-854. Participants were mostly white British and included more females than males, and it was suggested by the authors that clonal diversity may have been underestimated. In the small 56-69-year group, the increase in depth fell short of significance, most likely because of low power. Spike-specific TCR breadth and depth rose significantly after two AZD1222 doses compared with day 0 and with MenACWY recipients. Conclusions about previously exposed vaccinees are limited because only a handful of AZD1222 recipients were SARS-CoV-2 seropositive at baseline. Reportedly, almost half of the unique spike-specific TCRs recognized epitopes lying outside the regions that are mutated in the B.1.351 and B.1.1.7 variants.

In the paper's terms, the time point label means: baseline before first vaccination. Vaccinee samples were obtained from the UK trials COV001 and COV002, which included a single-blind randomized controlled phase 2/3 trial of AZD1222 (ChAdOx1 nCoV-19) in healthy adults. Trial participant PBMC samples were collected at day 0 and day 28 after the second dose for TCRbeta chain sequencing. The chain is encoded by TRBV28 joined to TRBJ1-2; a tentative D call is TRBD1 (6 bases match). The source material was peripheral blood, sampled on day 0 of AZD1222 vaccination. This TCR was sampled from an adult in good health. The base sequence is TGTGCCAGCAGCTCGGACAGTCGATACTTTAACTATGGCTACACCTTC. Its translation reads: CASSSDSRYFNYGYTF.